The clone carrying this TCR beta chain has at least ten counts. Its specificity is not known. The sample comes from a study of T cell repertoires in cytomegalovirus infection. Turning to the study itself: Well-studied HLA-B-restricted CMV epitopes were used in the study alongside recently identified HLA-C-restricted ones. Public TCR beta signatures indicated both CMV infection and matching HLA type. Whole-study results and caveats: Dominating the ex vivo response were TCR beta clonotypes that were CMV-specific and HLA-C-restricted.

TCRdb fed the reads into MiXCR, producing one record per CDR3 protein. The repertoire holds more than 75,000 distinct CDR3 sequences, with over 25% as singletons. The V gene lost 0 bases and the J gene lost 5 bases, with 5 bases spanning the gap. This CDR3 has 13 residues. From germline, CDR1 is MNHEY and CDR2 SVGAGI. The rearrangement links TRBV6-5 to TRBJ1-5; D uncertain. The sample was CD8+ T cells from cultured PBMCs, taken from culture after CMV antigen stimulation. The TCR comes from a human donor in good health (CMV status not recorded). Some clones in this sample may be carry-over from other donors' samples. The CDR3 reads CASSYSDDQPQHF. In DNA form, the CDR3 reads TGTGCCAGCAGTTACTCGGACGATCAGCCCCAGCATTTT.